These 23 T cell receptor beta chains were all obtained from the same sample, sequenced in a study of blood T cells in healthy people across ages. Combining a sample-barcoded 5' primer with a J-beta primer mix, a second PCR ran for roughly 7 to 12 cycles. A single record per CDR3 protein comes from TCRdb applying MiXCR to the 5' RACE reads. The sample lists some 1.5 million distinct CDR3 sequences, roughly 43% seen once, with over 3.5% in the top ten. Material: blood. The receptors here all came from a woman between 18 and 30 years old in good health.

This chain connects TRBV7-8 to TRBJ1-3; D ambiguous. CDR3 length equals 16 residues. V was shortened by 3 bases and J by 0 bases, with 12 bases between the two germline ends. CDR1 is SGHVS and CDR2 is FQNEAQ in the germline V gene. The CDR3 DNA reads TGTGCCAGCAGCTTCCGGACGGGAAGCTCTGGAAACACCATATATTTT. This encodes CASSFRTGSSGNTIYF.

The chain combines TRBV20-1 with TRBJ2-5; TRBD1 agrees at 7 bases. The J call is uncertain, as TRBJ2-7 better fits the DNA end. Germline lookup yields CDR1 DFQATT and CDR2 SNEGSKA (reference sequence). CDR3 length: 13 amino acids. The CDR3, as DNA: TGCAGTGCTACCTCGCAGGGGGCCTACGAGCAGTACTTC. Its translation: CSATSQGAYEQYF.

There are many counts of this clonotype. The genes are TRBV7-3 and TRBJ2-1, with D unclear. The V and J ends lost 3 bases and 0 bases respectively, with 9 bases between them. The CDR3 is 15 amino acids. Germline V gene sequence: CDR1 SGHTA, CDR2 FQGTGA. The CDR3 here is CASSLTRSSYNEQFF. DNA of the CDR3: TGTGCCAGCAGCTTGACGAGGAGCTCCTACAATGAGCAGTTCTTC.

V gene TRBV20-1 combines with J gene TRBJ2-5; D not certain. The CDR3 is made up of 14 amino acids. The germline V and J ends were trimmed by 6 bases and 4 bases, with 18 bases remaining between them. Germline loops: CDR1 DFQATT, CDR2 SNEGSKA (reference sequence). The CDR3 DNA reads TGCAGTGCGAGAAGGGCCTCCGGCCCAGAGACCCAGTACTTC. This sequence encodes CSARRASGPETQYF.

This clonotype occurred a few times. J is TRBJ2-7 and V is TRBV4-3, with D perhaps being TRBD1 or TRBD2 (6 bases each). From germline, CDR1 is LGHNA and CDR2 YSLEER. V was pared by 0 bases and J by 6 bases, with 18 bases between. This CDR3 spans 16 amino acids. The CDR3 region has the DNA TGCGCCAGCAGCCAAGATCTAACAGGGACTTATTCCGAGCAGTACTTC. It is translated as CASSQDLTGTYSEQYF.

Worth noting for this clonotype: This may stem from a read error, because a much larger clone lies one nucleotide away. The rearrangement links TRBV3-1 to TRBJ2-1; no clear D gene. The CDR3 is 13 amino acids. The germline gives CDR1 LGHDT, CDR2 YNNKEL (reference sequence). CDR3: CASSKQWYNKQFF. In DNA form, the CDR3 reads TGTGCCAGCAGCAAGCAGTGGTACAATAAGCAGTTCTTC.

The CDR3 spells CSVSTSGSLNEQYF. The CDR3, as DNA: TGCAGCGTTTCTACTAGCGGGAGCTTGAATGAGCAGTACTTC. The V gene is TRBV29-1, the J gene TRBJ2-7, with 11 bases aligning to TRBD2. The trim removed 5 bases at V and 7 bases at J, leaving 10 bases unmatched. The CDR3 is 14 amino acids. Germline V gene data show CDR1 as SQVTM and CDR2 as ANQGSEA.

Regarding this clonotype: One end of the junction varies from germline; a read error may be responsible. The chain has TRBV4-2 and TRBJ1-2; no firm D call. This CDR3 is built from 16 residues. The V gene's germline CDR1 is LGHNA and CDR2 YNFKEQ. CDR3 protein: CACSQSTGTGFYGYTF. As DNA, the CDR3 is TGTGCCTGCAGCCAATCCACCGGCACGGGGTTCTATGGCTACACCTTC.

The chain carries TRBV7-9 and TRBJ1-6; 9 bases agree with TRBD1. The CDR3 runs 17 residues. CDR1 and CDR2 from the germline V gene are SEHNR and FQNEAQ (reference sequence). V was pared by 6 bases and J by 10 bases, with 16 bases of the junction left unmatched. The CDR3 spells CASSLAWGQGIDSPLHF. CDR3 sequence (DNA): TGTGCCAGCAGTCTCGCTTGGGGACAGGGCATAGACTCACCCCTCCACTTT.

The gene calls are TRBV11-2 and TRBJ2-1; 7 bases match TRBD2. The J call may be in error: the DNA end matches TRBJ2-7 better. Germline CDR1 and CDR2: SGHAT and FQNNGV. This CDR3 comprises 18 residues. CDR3 sequence: CASSLAWQRGNLYNEQYF. CDR3 bases: TGTGCCAGCAGCTTAGCGTGGCAGCGGGGAAATCTTTACAATGAGCAGTACTTC.

V usage is TRBV6-5 and J usage is TRBJ1-1, with 9 bases matching TRBD1. This CDR3 has 16 amino acids. Losses at the gene ends were 6 bases for V and 4 bases for J; bases not matched to a gene: 12. CDR1 is MNHEY and CDR2 is SVGAGI in the germline V gene. The chain's CDR3 is CASSPVMRTGVTEAFF. In nucleotides, the CDR3 is TGTGCCAGCAGCCCCGTGATGAGGACAGGGGTCACTGAAGCTTTCTTT.

As concerns this clonotype: Germline is not matched at one junction end, which may reflect a read error. The rearrangement joins TRBV12-3 or TRBV12-4 to TRBJ2-5; no clear D gene. The CDR3 consists of 13 residues. In DNA form, the CDR3 reads TGTGTCAGCAGTTTCGACTTCGCCCGGACCCAGTACTTC. Amino acid sequence: CVSSFDFARTQYF.

This clonotype was picked up one time. The chain links TRBV20-1 to TRBJ1-4, with 7 bases matching TRBD1. Germline CDR1 and CDR2: DFQATT and SNEGSKA (reference sequence). V shed 7 bases, J shed 0 bases, and the junction held 2 bases outside the gene matches. This CDR3 contains 13 residues. The CDR3 spells CSGQGATNEKLFF. Written as DNA, the CDR3 is TGCAGTGGACAGGGAGCAACTAATGAAAAACTGTTTTTT.

The chain couples TRBV3-1 to TRBJ2-7; 13 bases align to TRBD2. In germline, CDR1 is LGHDT, CDR2 YNNKEL (reference sequence). The CDR3 has 14 amino acids. V was clipped by 6 bases and J by 4 bases; unmatched bases: 3. CDR3 region: CASRETSGRYEQYF. The CDR3 nucleotides read TGTGCCAGCAGGGAGACTAGCGGGAGGTACGAGCAGTACTTC.

This clonotype was picked up a small number of times. The chain couples TRBV6-5 to TRBJ2-7; D ambiguous. This CDR3 has 13 amino acids. The ends were cut back, 2 bases at V and 3 bases at J, with 8 bases in the middle. From germline, CDR1 is MNHEY and CDR2 SVGAGI. The chain's CDR3 is CASSYRHFYEQYF. Here the CDR3 DNA reads TGTGCCAGCAGTTACAGGCACTTCTACGAGCAGTACTTC.

This clonotype appeared once. The chain couples TRBV7-8 to TRBJ2-3; TRBD1 matches 7 bases. V lost 5 bases and J lost 5; bases outside the gene matches: 16. The CDR3 covers 17 residues. Germline CDR1 is SGHVS and CDR2 is FQNEAQ. The CDR3 loop is CASSVTGALNWGDTQYF. CDR3 in DNA: TGTGCCAGCAGCGTCACAGGGGCCTTGAACTGGGGAGATACGCAGTATTTT. The full variable domain, completed using reference TRBV7-8 and TRBJ2-3, is GAGVSQSPRYKVAKRGQDVALRCDPISGHVSLFWYQQALGQGPEFLTYFQNEAQLDKSGLPSDRFFAERPEGSVSTLKIQRTQQEDSAVYLCASSVTGALNWGDTQYFGPGTRLTVL.

The chain links TRBV12-3 or TRBV12-4 to TRBJ1-1; D unresolved. The CDR3 loop spans 15 amino acids. V shed 0 bases and J shed 0 bases, with 8 bases lying between them. The CDR3 loop is CASSLAGALNTEAFF. CDR3 in DNA: TGTGCCAGCAGTTTAGCGGGTGCTCTGAACACTGAAGCTTTCTTT.

This chain uses TRBV6-2 or TRBV6-3 with TRBJ1-6; weak D call: TRBD1 (5 bases). CDR3 length: 15 amino acids. Germline V CDR1 and CDR2: MNHEY, SVGEGT. V lost 5 bases and J 10 bases, leaving 18 bases between the germline ends. The CDR3 loop reads CASSIHRQRDSPLHF. DNA for the CDR3: TGTGCCAGCAGTATACATCGTCAGAGGGACTCACCCCTCCACTTT.

V usage is TRBV12-3 or TRBV12-4 and J usage is TRBJ2-1, with 9 bases identical to TRBD2. The junction had 4 bases not matched to a gene; V was cut back by 1 base and J by 9 bases. This CDR3 comprises 14 residues. Here the CDR3 DNA reads TGTGCCAGCAGTTTAGGAGTAGCGGGGGTTGAGCAGTTCTTC. It yields the protein CASSLGVAGVEQFF.

This clonotype showed up just once. This sequence joins TRBV5-8 and TRBJ1-1; 8 bases map to TRBD1. After removal of 10 bases from V and 2 bases from J, the junction contained 1 base not matched to a gene. There are 11 residues in the CDR3. Germline V gene lookup returns CDR1 SGHTS and CDR2 YDEGEE. The CDR3: CAGQGNTEAFF. In DNA form, the CDR3 reads TGTGCCGGACAGGGAAACACTGAAGCTTTCTTT.

The J gene is TRBJ1-3, the V gene TRBV12-3 or TRBV12-4; D ambiguous. Trimming pared 3 bases from V and 0 bases from J, leaving 6 bases between. The CDR3 runs to 14 residues. CDR3 loop: CASSFDTSGNTIYF. The CDR3 DNA follows: TGTGCCAGCAGTTTTGACACCTCTGGAAACACCATATATTTT.

The chain is built from TRBV29-1 and TRBJ1-2, with D perhaps matching TRBD1 (5 bases). Deletions cut 2 bases from V and 4 bases from J, with 17 bases between. Germline lookup yields CDR1 SQVTM and CDR2 ANQGSEA. The CDR3 length is 15 residues. The CDR3 nucleotides read TGCAGCGTTGAAAGGGCAGGGCGCGAAGGCTATGGCTACACCTTC. Translated, it gives CSVERAGREGYGYTF.

The chain links TRBV29-1 to TRBJ2-1; 10 bases are shared with TRBD2. The trim removed 3 bases at V and 12 bases at J, leaving 5 bases unmatched. Germline V gene sequence: CDR1 SQVTM, CDR2 ANQGSEA. This CDR3 comprises 12 residues. The CDR3 here is CSVDERGGRQFF. Written as DNA, the CDR3 is TGCAGCGTTGATGAGCGGGGGGGCCGGCAGTTCTTC.